The rows below give T cell receptor beta chains drawn from one sample of a study of human T cells and chemical hapten exposure. TCRdb reprocessed the RACE reads via MiXCR and lists one record per CDR3 protein. The sample holds 45,000 or so distinct CDR3 sequences; about 4.8% are singletons and the top ten take roughly 6%. Input material: whole blood. The receptors stem from a human donor in good health. Some clones in this sample may be carry-over from other donors' samples. CDR3s include the opening cysteine and the closing phenylalanine or tryptophan. D genes are given only for firm matches. Some rows have no size entry. The others give once, few or many, or a class for an expanded clone.

v_gene	abundance	j_gene	d_gene	CDR3nt	CDR3aa
TRBV11-2	few	TRBJ2-1	.	TGTGCCAGCAGCTTAGCACTAGGAAAGTTCTTC	CASSLALGKFF
TRBV6-5	many	TRBJ2-2	TRBD1	TGTGCCAGCAGTTACCCCGCGACAGGGGCGACCGGGGAGCTGTTTTTT	CASSYPATGATGELFF
TRBV4-1	.	TRBJ1-6	.	TGCGCCAGCAGCCTCCCTGGGACCGCGTATAATTCACCCCTCCACTTT	CASSLPGTAYNSPLHF
TRBV27	many	TRBJ2-7	TRBD2	TGTGCCAGCAGTTTGATCGCGGGAGAGGACGAGCAGTACTTC	CASSLIAGEDEQYF
TRBV28	many	TRBJ2-1	.	TGTGCCAGCCAGGGCAGGGCCAACAATGAGCAGTTCTTC	CASQGRANNEQFF
TRBV7-8	many	TRBJ2-7	TRBD2	TGTGCCAGCAGCCTAGAAGGACTAGCGGGTAGCGAGCAGTACTTC	CASSLEGLAGSEQYF
TRBV28	many	TRBJ1-1	.	TGTGCCAGCAGTTTTAACCCCCCTGAAGCTTTCTTT	CASSFNPPEAFF
TRBV20-1	many	TRBJ1-1	.	TGCAGTGCTAGAGATAGGGGACTACCGAACACTGAAGCTTTCTTT	CSARDRGLPNTEAFF
TRBV29-1	.	TRBJ1-3	.	TGCAGCGTGGGACATAGCCGAAACACCATATATTTT	CSVGHSRNTIYF
TRBV11-3	many	TRBJ2-3	.	TGTGCCAGCAGCTCCCGACTAGACGCAGATACGCAGTATTTT	CASSSRLDADTQYF
TRBV28	.	TRBJ1-2	.	TGTGCCAGCAGTTTATATTCCTGGAGGTCGGGCAAGGAAGCTAACTATGGCTACACCTTC	CASSLYSWRSGKEANYGYTF
TRBV6-5	few	TRBJ2-2	TRBD1	TGTGCCAGCAGCCAGAAACAGGGGGTGAACACCGGGGAGCTGTTTTTT	CASSQKQGVNTGELFF
TRBV6-5	.	TRBJ1-4	.	TGTGCCAGCAGCCCCGGGAGTCAGACTAATGAAAAACTGTTTTTT	CASSPGSQTNEKLFF
TRBV6-5	.	TRBJ1-3	TRBD1	TGTGCCAGCAGTAACAGGGGGTTCTCTGGAAACACCATATATTTT	CASSNRGFSGNTIYF
TRBV20-1	.	TRBJ2-7	.	TGCAGTGCTAGAGTTCAGGAATCAAGCTCCTACGAGCAGTACTTC	CSARVQESSSYEQYF
TRBV27	medium-sized	TRBJ1-2	TRBD1	TGTGCCAGCAGTCCACAGGGACAGGGGGGCGGCTACACCTTC	CASSPQGQGGGYTF
TRBV28	many	TRBJ1-1	.	TGTGCCAGCAGTCAGCCCGGACACTGGAACACTGAAGCTTTCTTT	CASSQPGHWNTEAFF